The present T cell receptor (beta chain) was sequenced within a study of cytomegalovirus exposure and HLA in healthy donors (dated by TCRdb to about 2017). Concerning the study at large: In an earlier analysis of roughly 590 of the donors, 250 to 300 Gb of sequence data and approximately 120 million unique TCR beta sequences from some 170 million T cells were reported. The study was designed to test whether signatures of past pathogen exposure could be identified by cataloging public T cell receptors. A separate validation cohort of about 110 different subjects was used in addition to the approximately 700-subject first cohort. Rather than drawing on any new phenotypic data, the later analysis identified candidate immune exposures from TCR beta sequences and the way those sequences occurred across donors. To predict cytomegalovirus infection status, the study combined high-throughput TCR immunosequencing, statistical association of individual TCRs with disease status, and machine learning. Roughly 5 DR-DQ haplotypes were treated as single units for association and clustering because of strong linkage in the cohort. An early release covering about 600 HLA-typed donors comprised about 320 gigabases of sequencing data and tens of millions of unique TCR sequences. The number of typed donors differed by locus: about 620-640 for A, B, C, DRB1 and DQB1; 500 to 550 for DQA1; fewer than 610 for DPA1; and 400 to 480 for DPB1. Across some 400 genotyped donors of the cohort, an average of roughly 200,000 unique TCR beta nucleotide sequences per donor were sequenced, and 15% to 20% of those sequences were non-productive. All discovery cohort repertoires had been generated using a single sequencing platform. A later genetic analysis took genome-wide SNP genotypes for about 65% of the 666 donors and used that subset as a discovery cohort. The study used immunosequencing to profile the T cell repertoires of around 600 subjects and linked those repertoires to cytomegalovirus serostatus. Of the 300 to 500 genotyped donors, 75% to 85% were placed in the genetic ancestry cluster associated with self-reported Caucasian donors. Both class I and class II loci were covered by HLA typing, at four-digit resolution. An earlier analysis of fewer than 700 of the donors applied high-throughput TCR beta sequencing to assess whether each TCR beta V gene segment acted as functional or pseudogenic. Donor age, sex, ethnicity and CMV serostatus were collected together with the repertoire data. In a later analysis, previously published TCR beta repertoires from more than 500 donors were re-analyzed and high-resolution HLA genotyping was added so that TCR occurrence patterns could be studied.

Broader findings and caveats from the paper: It was suggested by the authors that the approach could potentially be generalized to other disease states and immunological phenotypes. Linkage disequilibrium might explain the correlated functional status among segregating V segments, but an unknown experimental factor could not be excluded. In this cohort, only TCR beta chains were sequenced, and detectable features were limited by the absence of alpha or paired-chain data. In a later analysis, most CMV-associated TCR beta chains were found to appear HLA-restricted, with HLA associations seemingly driven largely by CMV exposure. In an earlier analysis of approximately 600 of the donors, most TCR beta V segments were observed in productive rearrangements about 87% or about 30% of the time, broadly matching IMGT annotations. For the cohort, immune exposure information was limited to CMV serostatus. When HLA alleles, especially DR and DQ, strongly co-occurred, TCR associations were difficult to assign to individual alleles. In a later analysis, TCR association rates were found to vary across HLA loci, with the most associated TCRs seen for DRB1 alleles and the fewest for HLA-C alleles. A later analysis reported that several top co-occurrence clusters appeared linked to parvovirus B19, influenza, CMV and Epstein-Barr virus. Because HLA typing was missing for some donors at each locus, association tests included only the typed subset. A later analysis associated 15,000 to 20,000 TCR beta sequences with specific HLA alleles at a false discovery rate of 0.05. Some IMGT-functional V segments, including TRBV6-2 and TRBV6-3, could not be distinguished by the 87-base-pair reads and were therefore excluded. In both the original and validation cohorts, the classifier was reported to diagnose cytomegalovirus status with high specificity and sensitivity. In a later analysis, HLA-associated TCR beta chains showed more clonal expansion and lower generation probabilities than non-associated chains that were equally common. The study listed 150 to 200 TCR beta chains as associated with cytomegalovirus. A cluster of highly shared sequence variants was judged likely to be a technical artifact of the sequencing pipeline. V-gene and J-gene trimming of TCR beta chains was associated with a missense DCLRE1C variant in a later genetic analysis, and the association was replicated in an independent cohort. In vitro tests confirmed that a few of the cytomegalovirus-associated TCR beta chains recognize cytomegalovirus antigens. Compared with the approximately 720-donor mean, donors in an Asian-associated ancestry cluster had fewer N-insertions in productive TCRs, according to a later genetic analysis. Presence/absence analyses assumed roughly uniform sequencing depth across donors, an assumption that may not hold. A further reported finding was that TCR beta sequences accurately predicted the HLA-A and HLA-B alleles for most subjects in the first cohort. Because counts were too low, seventeen rarely observed V segments, including chromosome 9 orphons, were left out of the earlier analysis of 500 to 750 of the donors. Most TCR sequences were seen in very few donors, while some public TCRs were found in many individuals.

Remarks on this clone: Its antigen specificity is not known. No base quality information exists; no much larger clone differs at one position.

V loses 4 bases of germline sequence and J loses 4 bases, and the interval between the two ends is 17 bases. In the germline V gene (reference sequence), CDR1 corresponds to LNHNV and CDR2 to YYDKDF. The CDR3 holds 15 amino acids from the cysteine to the phenylalanine. Only the CDR3 part of the read is kept: 45 bases, read in frame from the first base. The library was produced with the immunoSEQ multiplex PCR assay. A mixture of 60 forward primers for TCR Vbeta segments and 13 reverse primers for TCR Jbeta segments was used in the multiplex PCR. The CDR3 region of rearranged TCR beta genes was amplified from genomic DNA with a multiplex PCR assay. The amplified TCR beta libraries were sequenced on the Illumina HiSeq System as 87-base-pair reads. The authors' pipeline ran thus. A later analysis counted tens of millions of unique TCR beta chains across the 666 repertoires, and roughly 10 million of these chains were shared by at least two donors. Raw reads were error-corrected and collapsed into unique sequences by a nearest-neighbor algorithm in which closely related sequences were merged to remove PCR and sequencing errors. V, D and J gene segments were assigned by aligning CDR3 sequences to IMGT reference sequences. For a sequence to be retained, a match of at least six nucleotides was required to both a V gene segment and a J gene segment. A rearrangement counted as productive if the CDR3 had no stop codons and remained in frame with V and J, and every other rearrangement counted as non-productive. Following IMGT convention, CDR3 was defined as the stretch from the second conserved V-encoded cysteine up to the conserved J-encoded phenylalanine. Sequences without an unambiguous match to a single V gene segment were excluded from the earlier analysis of approximately 600 of the donors. In an earlier analysis of several hundred of the donors, V segments were called functional above 56.7% productive rearrangements and were called segregating when the between-donor standard deviation exceeded 5%. A statistical classification framework was built to diagnose cytomegalovirus status from the catalog of TCR beta chain sequences. In a later analysis, V and J genes were assigned by comparing TCR nucleotide sequences against IMGT/GENE-DB human TR gene sequences. The TCRdist pipeline was used in a later analysis to assign CDR3 sequences and most-parsimonious VDJ recombination scenarios. A later analysis defined each TCR beta chain by its CDR3 amino acid sequence plus V-gene family, and excluded reads lacking a unique V-gene family. A later analysis removed 450 to 600 highly shared, low-generation-probability nucleotide sequences to deal with suspected cross-contamination and a sequencing artifact. In a later analysis, a clonal expansion index was calculated for each public chain from normalized within-repertoire ranks of inferred template counts. A later analysis computed generation probabilities with a VDJ recombination model fitted to out-of-frame rearrangements, and checked the results against IGoR. In a later analysis, hypergeometric tests were used to score TCR-TCR, TCR-HLA and TCR-CMV co-occurrence, with a repertoire-size bias correction applied to TCR pairs. In a later analysis, false discovery rates were estimated by permuting HLA or CMV assignments 20 times. In a later analysis, co-occurring TCRs were grouped using DBSCAN, with TCRdist sequence similarity added in when clustering inside HLA-allele-positive subsets. For co-occurrence clustering, repertoires with fewer than 30,000 or more than 120,000 public chains were excluded, along with several repertoires with anomalous nucleotide sharing. TCRdb limited this immuneACCESS table to in-frame rearrangements with V and J called. A share of clones is missing; checked studies link under half to unresolved V genes, and the rest is unexplained. The V and J calls and the clone size are those of that table, but D and trimming were determined from the DNA. Recorded for this sample are around 130,000 clones; 80% of them occurred a single time. Jointly, the top ten make up 4% of the sample.

The cohort consisted of 650 to 700 healthy bone marrow donors. At the time of sampling, every cohort member was nominally healthy, though immune exposures that went unrecorded were likely present. The donor was CMV seronegative and belonged to the group of 320 or so seronegative cohort members. A peripheral blood sample was collected from each donor, and TCR beta sequencing was performed on peripheral blood mononuclear cells. The Qiagen DNeasy Blood Extraction Kit was used to extract genomic DNA from the blood cell samples. Sequencing was done on a sample of PBMCs. The rearrangement combines TRBV15 with TRBJ2-7; the D gene is perhaps TRBD1, on 6 matching bases. The TCR was taken from a woman aged 40 to 49 in good health and CMV-seronegative. In nucleotides, the sequence is TGTGCCACCAGCACCTCTCCTAGGACAGTGTACGAGCAGTACTTC. Translated, this gives CATSTSPRTVYEQYF.